The 19 T cell receptor beta chains presented below share a single source sample, sequenced in a study of regulatory T cells in long-lasting Graves disease. Arm-PCR of CDR3 regions and iRepertoire HTBI primers were the basis on which TCR beta libraries were built. One entry per CDR3 protein results from TCRdb running MiXCR on the multiplex PCR reads. The sample has 700,000 or so distinct CDR3 sequences, 25% to 35% seen once; the top ten hold about 42%. The time point was: persistent/refractory GD, antithyroid drugs over 5 years with positive TRAb. From RNA extracted from PBMCs, the TCR library was made. This specimen was peripheral blood mononuclear cells (PBMCs), taken when the disease was refractory, from a patient treated with antithyroid drugs. The receptors come from a female donor with Graves disease.

This clonotype was detected ten times or more. This chain uses TRBV6-1 with TRBJ2-7; D might be TRBD2 (6 bases). V was pared by 6 bases and J by 0 bases, with 15 bases between. The germline V gene encodes CDR1 MNHNS and CDR2 SASEGT. CDR3 length equals 15 residues. CDR3: CASRALAESSYEQYF. In nucleotides, the CDR3 is TGTGCCAGCAGGGCACTAGCCGAAAGCTCCTACGAGCAGTACTTC.

This chain uses TRBV4-1 with TRBJ2-7, with D tentatively TRBD1 (7 bases). This CDR3 spans 13 amino acids. The germline V gene has CDR1 MGHRA and CDR2 YSYEKL. The V end was cut by 10 bases, the J end by 2 bases, with 15 bases between. The CDR3 region is CATAQGTAYEQYF. CDR3 nucleotide sequence: TGCGCCACCGCACAGGGGACTGCCTACGAGCAGTACTTC.

About this clonotype itself: The germline gene is not matched at one end of the junction; a read error may be the cause. The chain carries TRBV27 and TRBJ2-5, with TRBD1 as a possible D gene (5 bases). Germline assignment: CDR1 MNHEY and CDR2 SMNVEV (reference sequence). CDR3 length equals 13 residues. CDR3 in amino acids: CATSHSGQETQYF. CDR3 DNA: TGTGCCACCAGTCATTCAGGGCAAGAGACCCAGTACTTC.

Concerning this clonotype: This may be a read error, as it is one base from a much larger clone. The rearrangement links TRBV2 to TRBJ2-5; the D gene is possibly TRBD1 (6 bases). This CDR3 is built from 14 residues. Per the germline V gene, CDR1 is SNHLY and CDR2 is FYNNEI. The chain's CDR3 is CAISVSGVQETQYF. In DNA form, the CDR3 reads TGTGCCATCAGTGTGTCAGGGGTCCAAGAGACCCAGTACTTC.

This chain uses TRBV3-1 with TRBJ2-7; 7 positions agree with TRBD2. With V trimmed by 0 bases and J by 2 bases, 7 bases remained unmatched. This CDR3 is 16 amino acids long. Germline V gene lookup returns CDR1 LGHDT and CDR2 YNNKEL (reference sequence). Here the CDR3 reads CASSQDWASGTYEQYF. CDR3 bases: TGTGCCAGCAGCCAAGACTGGGCTAGCGGCACCTACGAGCAGTACTTC.

V and J are TRBV6-1 and TRBJ1-3, with no clear D. The CDR3 is 13 residues long. V dropped 0 bases and J dropped 3 bases, with 3 bases sitting between them. Germline loops: CDR1 MNHNS, CDR2 SASEGT. This chain's CDR3 is CASSEALGNTIYF. In DNA, the CDR3 is TGTGCCAGCAGTGAAGCACTTGGAAACACCATATATTTT.

Remarks on this clonotype: The junction does not match germline at one end; this may be a read error. This sequence joins TRBV29-1 and TRBJ2-2, with 7 bases lining up with TRBD1. The CDR3 extends over 15 amino acids. Germline V gene lookup returns CDR1 SQVTM and CDR2 ANQGSEA. The CDR3 spells CSVVKGAANIGELFF. DNA for the CDR3: TGCAGCGTTGTTAAGGGGGCTGCGAACATCGGGGAGCTGTTTTTT.

This clonotype was counted between two and nine times. The chain uses TRBV11-2 and TRBJ1-2, with D perhaps matching TRBD1 (6 bases). V was cut by 5 bases and J by 3 bases, with 16 bases left in between. The CDR3 spans 15 residues. CDR1 SGHAT and CDR2 FQNNGV come from the germline V gene. Written as DNA, the CDR3 is TGTGCCAGCAGCCCGCCCCGGGACATGGACTATGGCTACACCTTC. It yields the protein CASSPPRDMDYGYTF.

The rearrangement uses TRBV7-3 and TRBJ2-3; 9 nucleotides align to TRBD2. CDR1 and CDR2 from the germline V gene are SGHTA and FQGTGA. V lost 1 base, J lost 6 bases, and 17 bases stayed unmatched. The CDR3 covers 19 residues. The DNA of the CDR3 is TGTGCCAGCAGCTTAAAGGGACCAGCTGAGCGGGAGGCGGCGGATACGCAGTATTTT. Amino acid sequence: CASSLKGPAEREAADTQYF.

The sample holds a few counts of this clonotype. The J gene is TRBJ1-5, the V gene TRBV2; 7 positions agree with TRBD1. CDR3 length equals 16 residues. CDR1 and CDR2 (germline): SNHLY, FYNNEI. Germline trimming cut 4 bases from V and 2 bases from J; bases unmatched to any gene: 8. Here the CDR3 reads CASSGRQGNGNQPQHF. The CDR3 DNA reads TGTGCCAGCAGTGGTAGACAGGGAAATGGCAATCAGCCCCAGCATTTT. Full variable domain (missing parts from reference TRBV2 and TRBJ1-5): EPEVTQTPSHQVTQMGQEVILRCVPISNHLYFYWYRQILGQKVEFLVSFYNNEISEKSEIFDDQFSVERPDGSNFTLKIRSTKLEDSAMYFCASSGRQGNGNQPQHFGDGTRLSIL.

This clonotype has only a few counts. This CDR3 reads CASSFPTSEPSTGELFF. CDR3 DNA sequence: TGTGCCAGCAGTTTCCCCACTAGCGAACCCTCCACCGGGGAGCTGTTTTTT. This rearrangement joins TRBV12-3 or TRBV12-4 to TRBJ2-2; 7 bases are a match to TRBD2. The CDR3 extends over 17 amino acids. The V gene end was trimmed by 3 bases and the J gene end by 4 bases; junction bases not matched to a gene: 11.

The chain links TRBV19 to TRBJ1-1; possibly TRBD1 for D (5 bases). Per germline, CDR1 LNHDA and CDR2 SQIVND (reference sequence). V was trimmed by 8 bases and J by 0 bases, leaving 7 bases between them. The length of the CDR3 is 12 residues. This CDR3 is CASAGLNTEAFF. CDR3 in DNA: TGTGCCAGTGCAGGGCTGAACACTGAAGCTTTCTTT.

V is TRBV6-1 and J is TRBJ1-2; no clear D gene. V was trimmed by 5 bases and J by 4 bases, leaving 14 bases between them. This CDR3 comprises 14 residues. Germline CDR1 MNHNS, CDR2 SASEGT. CDR3 in amino acids: CASSHPSDGYGYTF. The CDR3 DNA follows: TGTGCCAGCAGTCACCCCTCGGACGGCTATGGCTACACCTTC.

The chain links TRBV30 to TRBJ1-5, with 8 bases matching TRBD1. From germline, CDR1 is GTSNPN and CDR2 SVGIG (reference sequence). Trimming cost V 1 base and J 9 bases; bases outside gene matches: 5. The CDR3 is 13 amino acids. The CDR3 DNA is TGTGCCTGGAGTGGACAGGGGCTATCGCCCCAGCATTTT. Protein sequence: CAWSGQGLSPQHF.

The chain carries TRBV6-1 and TRBJ1-1; D unresolved. V gave up 11 bases and J gave up 0 bases, with 16 bases separating them. The CDR3 contains 14 residues. Looked up from germline, CDR1 is MNHNS and CDR2 is SASEGT. Written as DNA, the CDR3 is TGTGCCGTTCTTCCCCCAGCCATGAACACTGAAGCTTTCTTT. It is translated as CAVLPPAMNTEAFF.

V gene TRBV5-1 combines with J gene TRBJ1-1; 8 bases fit TRBD1. This CDR3 has 16 amino acids. With V trimmed by 5 bases and J by 0 bases, 9 bases remained unmatched. Germline V lookup: CDR1 SGHRS, CDR2 YFSETQ. The CDR3 nucleotides read TGCGCCAGCAGTCCATGGACAGGGAATGTGAACACTGAAGCTTTCTTT. Translation: CASSPWTGNVNTEAFF.

The gene calls are TRBV6-1 and TRBJ2-1, with D perhaps TRBD2 (5 bases). The CDR3 spans 16 residues. CDR1 and CDR2 from the germline V gene are MNHNS and SASEGT. Trimming cost V 1 base and J 5 bases, with 15 bases left between them. The CDR3 DNA reads as TGTGCCAGCAGTGAAGGCGGGCTAAGACGGAACAATGAGCAGTTCTTC. Its protein is CASSEGGLRRNNEQFF.

This clonotype turned up a few times. The rearrangement uses TRBV5-1 and TRBJ2-6; a possible D gene is TRBD1 (5 bases). V lost 5 bases to trimming and J lost 0 bases, with 9 bases between them. Germline V gives CDR1 SGHRS, CDR2 YFSETQ. The CDR3 totals 15 residues. The CDR3 DNA sequence: TGCGCCAGCAGACAGGCGTTCTCTGGGGCCAACGTCCTGACTTTC. Residues: CASRQAFSGANVLTF.

The chain couples TRBV11-2 to TRBJ1-4; tentatively, D is TRBD1 (6 bases). Trimming pared 4 bases from V and 7 bases from J, leaving 16 bases between. The CDR3 is made up of 15 amino acids. Germline CDR1 reads SGHAT; CDR2 reads FQNNGV. CDR3 residues: CASSSLGGTGEKLFF. The CDR3 nucleotides read TGTGCCAGCAGCTCTTTAGGGGGAACGGGTGAAAAACTGTTTTTT.